This TCR beta chain was sequenced in a study of blood T cell repertoires in COVID-19. Study-level background: Samples taken during acute and convalescent COVID-19 were collected in the United States, Italy and Spain. PBMCs, B-cell-depleted T cells, or T cells provided the cDNA or gDNA that made up the material.

The V gene lost 0 bases and the J gene lost 2 bases, with 9 bases spanning the gap. Germline assignment: CDR1 MRHNA and CDR2 SNTAGT. The CDR3 extends over 15 amino acids. In the original workflow: How many nucleated cells were present was estimated from reference gene primer amplification. TCRdb keeps only in-frame clones here, not all; method: immunoSEQ multiplex PCR. The DNA gave D and trimming, while V, J and clone size come from that table. The sample yields nearly 300,000 clones, approximately 90% seen once. As to this clone: This specimen includes other DNA sequences encoding the same CDR3.

Source material: peripheral blood. The receptor was isolated from a woman in her twenties or thirties who had recovered from COVID-19. This chain connects TRBV6-4 to TRBJ2-3; no definite D call. In nucleotides, the CDR3 is TGTGCCAGCAGTGACTCTGGCGGTGCCACAGATACGCAGTATTTT. Translating it yields CASSDSGGATDTQYF.